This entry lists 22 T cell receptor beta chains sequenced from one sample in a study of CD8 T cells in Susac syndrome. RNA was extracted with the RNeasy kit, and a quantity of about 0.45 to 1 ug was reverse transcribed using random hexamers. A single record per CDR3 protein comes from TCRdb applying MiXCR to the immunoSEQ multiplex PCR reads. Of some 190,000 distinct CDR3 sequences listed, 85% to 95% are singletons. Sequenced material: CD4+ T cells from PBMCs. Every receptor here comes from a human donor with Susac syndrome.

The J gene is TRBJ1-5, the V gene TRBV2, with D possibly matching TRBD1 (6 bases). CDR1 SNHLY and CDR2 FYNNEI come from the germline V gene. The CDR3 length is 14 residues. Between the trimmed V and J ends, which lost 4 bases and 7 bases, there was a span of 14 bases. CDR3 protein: CASSGPGAEQPQHF. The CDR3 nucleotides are TGTGCCAGCAGTGGCCCAGGGGCTGAACAGCCCCAGCATTTT.

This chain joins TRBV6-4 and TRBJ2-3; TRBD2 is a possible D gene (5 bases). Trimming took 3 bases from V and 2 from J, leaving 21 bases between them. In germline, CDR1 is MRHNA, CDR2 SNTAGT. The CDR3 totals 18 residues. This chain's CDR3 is CASSENEGLLGNTDTQYF. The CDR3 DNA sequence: TGTGCCAGCAGTGAGAACGAGGGCCTTTTGGGGAACACAGATACGCAGTATTTT.

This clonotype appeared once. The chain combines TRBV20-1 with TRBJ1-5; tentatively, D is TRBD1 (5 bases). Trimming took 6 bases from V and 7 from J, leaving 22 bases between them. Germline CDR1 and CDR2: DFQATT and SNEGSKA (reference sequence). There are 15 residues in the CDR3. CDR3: CSASGPDSATQPQHF. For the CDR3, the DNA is TGCAGTGCCTCTGGGCCTGACAGCGCTACCCAGCCCCAGCATTTT.

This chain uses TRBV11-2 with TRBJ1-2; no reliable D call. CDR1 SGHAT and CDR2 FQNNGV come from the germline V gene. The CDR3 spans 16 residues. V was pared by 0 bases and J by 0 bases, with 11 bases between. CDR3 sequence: CASSLDRAGTNYGYTF. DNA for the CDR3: TGTGCCAGCAGCTTAGATCGCGCAGGCACTAACTATGGCTACACCTTC.

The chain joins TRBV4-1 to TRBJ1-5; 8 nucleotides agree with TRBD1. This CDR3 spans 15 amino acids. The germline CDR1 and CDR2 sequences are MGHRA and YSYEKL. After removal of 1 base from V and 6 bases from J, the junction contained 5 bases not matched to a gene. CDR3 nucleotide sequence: TGCGCCAGCAGCCAAGTACGACAGGGGATTCAGCCCCAGCATTTT. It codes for CASSQVRQGIQPQHF.

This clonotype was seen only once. The CDR3: CASSTAGQETQYF. CDR3 nucleotides: TGCGCCAGCAGCACGGCAGGGCAAGAGACCCAGTACTTC. The rearrangement uses TRBV5-1 and TRBJ2-5, with D perhaps TRBD1 (5 bases). The CDR3 has 13 residues. Germline assignment: CDR1 SGHRS and CDR2 YFSETQ. V lost 4 bases, J lost 2 bases, and 9 bases lay in between.

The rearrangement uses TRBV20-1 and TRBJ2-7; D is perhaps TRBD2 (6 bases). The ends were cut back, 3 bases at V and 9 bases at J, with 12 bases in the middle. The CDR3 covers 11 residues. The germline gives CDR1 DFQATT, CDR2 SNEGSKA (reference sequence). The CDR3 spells CSASRGSRQYF. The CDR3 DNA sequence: TGCAGTGCTAGTCGGGGGTCCCGGCAGTACTTC.

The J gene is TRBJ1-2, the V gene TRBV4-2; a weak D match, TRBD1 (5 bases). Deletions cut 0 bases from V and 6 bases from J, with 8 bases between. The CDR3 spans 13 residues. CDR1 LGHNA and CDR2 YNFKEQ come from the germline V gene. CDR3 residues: CASSQDRRDGYTF. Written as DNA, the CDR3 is TGTGCCAGCAGCCAAGATCGCAGGGATGGCTACACCTTC.

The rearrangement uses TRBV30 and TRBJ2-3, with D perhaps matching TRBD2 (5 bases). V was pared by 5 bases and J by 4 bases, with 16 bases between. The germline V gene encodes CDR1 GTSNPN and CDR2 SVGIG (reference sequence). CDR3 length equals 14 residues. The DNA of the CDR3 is TGTGCCTGGTCCCGGACGGGAACCCCAGATACGCAGTATTTT. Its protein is CAWSRTGTPDTQYF.

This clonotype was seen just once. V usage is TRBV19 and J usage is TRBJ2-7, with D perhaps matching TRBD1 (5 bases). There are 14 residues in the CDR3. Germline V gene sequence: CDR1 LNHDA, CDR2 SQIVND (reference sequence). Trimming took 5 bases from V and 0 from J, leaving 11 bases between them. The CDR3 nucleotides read TGTGCCAGTAGTCGACAGATGAGCTCCTACGAGCAGTACTTC. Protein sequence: CASSRQMSSYEQYF.

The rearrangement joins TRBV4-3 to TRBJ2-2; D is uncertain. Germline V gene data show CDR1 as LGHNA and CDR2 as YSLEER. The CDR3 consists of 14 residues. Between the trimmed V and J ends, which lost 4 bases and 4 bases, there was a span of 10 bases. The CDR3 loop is CASSLLIFTGELFF. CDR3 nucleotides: TGCGCCAGCAGCCTCTTGATCTTCACCGGGGAGCTGTTTTTT.

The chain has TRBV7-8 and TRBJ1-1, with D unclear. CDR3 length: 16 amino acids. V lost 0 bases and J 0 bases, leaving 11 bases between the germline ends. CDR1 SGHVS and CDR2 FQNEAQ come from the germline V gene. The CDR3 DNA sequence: TGTGCCAGCAGCTTAGCAAGGTCCAGGTTGAACACTGAAGCTTTCTTT. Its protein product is CASSLARSRLNTEAFF.

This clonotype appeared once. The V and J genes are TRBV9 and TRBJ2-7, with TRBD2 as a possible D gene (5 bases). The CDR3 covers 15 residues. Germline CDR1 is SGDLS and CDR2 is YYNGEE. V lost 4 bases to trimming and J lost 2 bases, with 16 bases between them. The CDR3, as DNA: TGTGCCAGCAGCCTCTATGAGGGTTTCACCTACGAGCAGTACTTC. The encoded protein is CASSLYEGFTYEQYF.

CDR3 region: CASSLGLASGGGETQYF. The DNA for the CDR3 is TGTGCCAGCAGCTTAGGTCTCGCTAGCGGGGGAGGAGAGACCCAGTACTTC. The chain employs TRBV7-2 and TRBJ2-5; 10 bases align to TRBD2. There are 17 residues in the CDR3. Germline CDR1 reads SGHTA; CDR2 reads FQGNSA. V gave up 1 base and J gave up 4 bases; unmatched junction bases: 9.

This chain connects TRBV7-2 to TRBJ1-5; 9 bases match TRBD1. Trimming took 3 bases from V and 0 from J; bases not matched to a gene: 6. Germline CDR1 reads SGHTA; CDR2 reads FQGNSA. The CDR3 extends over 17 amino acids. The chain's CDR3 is CASSFDRGINSNQPQHF. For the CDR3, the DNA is TGTGCCAGCAGCTTCGACAGGGGGATCAATAGCAATCAGCCCCAGCATTTT.

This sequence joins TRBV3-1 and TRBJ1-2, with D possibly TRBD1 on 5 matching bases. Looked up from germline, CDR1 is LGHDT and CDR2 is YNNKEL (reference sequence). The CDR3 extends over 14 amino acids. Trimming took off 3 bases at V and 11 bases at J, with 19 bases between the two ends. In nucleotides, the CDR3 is TGTGCCAGCAGCCAGAAGGGACGGACAACCCAATACACCTTC. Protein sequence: CASSQKGRTTQYTF.

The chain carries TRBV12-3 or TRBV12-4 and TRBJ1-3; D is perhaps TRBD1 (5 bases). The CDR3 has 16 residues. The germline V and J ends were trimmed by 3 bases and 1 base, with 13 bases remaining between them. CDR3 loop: CASSLGRDPSGNTIYF. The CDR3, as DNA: TGTGCCAGCAGTTTGGGCAGGGATCCGTCTGGAAACACCATATATTTT.

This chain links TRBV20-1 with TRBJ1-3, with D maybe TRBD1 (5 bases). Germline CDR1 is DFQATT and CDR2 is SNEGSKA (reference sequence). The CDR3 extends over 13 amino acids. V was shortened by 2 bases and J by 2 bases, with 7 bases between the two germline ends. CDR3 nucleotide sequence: TGCAGTGCTAGACAGGGAGCTGGAAACACCATATATTTT. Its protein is CSARQGAGNTIYF.

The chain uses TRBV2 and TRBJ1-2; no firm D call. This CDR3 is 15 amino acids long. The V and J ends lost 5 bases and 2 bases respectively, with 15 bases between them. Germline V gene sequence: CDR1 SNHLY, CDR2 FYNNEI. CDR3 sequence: CASSQTRSQNYGYTF. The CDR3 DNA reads TGTGCCAGCAGTCAAACGAGGAGCCAGAACTATGGCTACACCTTC.

CDR3 sequence reads: CSAKGQTYEQYF. In DNA, the CDR3 is TGCAGCGCTAAGGGACAGACCTACGAGCAGTACTTC. V usage is TRBV29-1 and J usage is TRBJ2-7; TRBD1 matches at 7 bases. With 7 bases clipped from V and 2 bases from J, the junction kept 5 bases outside the gene matches. The germline CDR1 and CDR2 sequences are SQVTM and ANQGSEA. The CDR3 length is 12 residues.

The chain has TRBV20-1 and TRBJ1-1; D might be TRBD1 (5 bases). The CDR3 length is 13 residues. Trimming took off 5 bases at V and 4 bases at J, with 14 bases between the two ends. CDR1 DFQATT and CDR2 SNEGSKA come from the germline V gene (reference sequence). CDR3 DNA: TGCAGTGCTCTCTACAGGCAGACCACTGAAGCTTTCTTT. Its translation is CSALYRQTTEAFF.

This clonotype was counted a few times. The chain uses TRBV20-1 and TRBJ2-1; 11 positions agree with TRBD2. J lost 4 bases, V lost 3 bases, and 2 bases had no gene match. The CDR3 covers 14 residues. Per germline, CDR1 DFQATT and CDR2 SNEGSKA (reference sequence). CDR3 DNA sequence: TGCAGTGCTAGGCTAGCGGGGGGTTACAATGAGCAGTTCTTC. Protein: CSARLAGGYNEQFF.